The 28 T cell receptor beta chains below were found in one sample sequenced in a study of glioma-infiltrating T cells. TCR alpha and beta CDR3 regions were amplified from RNA using iRepertoire nested multiplex PCR. TCRdb fed the multiplex PCR reads into MiXCR, producing one record per CDR3 protein. The table includes more than 350,000 distinct CDR3 sequences, approximately 42% detected once. The material sequenced was glioma tissue, nonneoplastic brain tissue, or PBMCs (not recorded which). These receptor sequences come from a human donor with low-grade glioma or glioblastoma, undergoing nonglioma brain surgery, or in good health (not recorded which).

A note on this clonotype: A clone one base away is much larger, so this may be a read error. This chain uses TRBV20-1 with TRBJ1-5, with D possibly being TRBD1 (6 bases). Germline lookup yields CDR1 DFQATT and CDR2 SNEGSKA (reference sequence). The length of the CDR3 is 14 residues. As DNA, the CDR3 is TGCAGTGCACGCCCAGGAGGACAGAATCAGCCCCATCATTTT. This encodes CSARPGGQNQPHHF.

In this sample, this clonotype turned up a few times. CDR3 loop: CASSPHQSLAYEQYF. The CDR3 nucleotides read TGTGCCAGCAGTCCACACCAATCACTAGCTTATGAGCAGTACTTC. J is TRBJ2-7 and V is TRBV2; tentative D call: TRBD2 (6 bases). CDR1 and CDR2 from the germline V gene are SNHLY and FYNNEI. V was clipped by 5 bases and J by 7 bases, with 21 bases between them. The CDR3 covers 15 residues.

This rearrangement joins TRBV11-1 to TRBJ2-7; no firm D call. Trimming cost V 5 bases and J 7 bases, with 18 bases left between them. From germline, CDR1 is SGHAT and CDR2 FQDESV (reference sequence). There are 14 residues in the CDR3. The chain's CDR3 is CASSLSPYLDEQYF. CDR3 nucleotides: TGTGCCAGCAGCCTATCCCCCTACCTGGATGAGCAGTACTTC.

A word on this clonotype: This could be a read error, since a much larger clone is one nucleotide away. For the CDR3, the DNA is TGTGCCAGCAGTCATCTCCTAGGGAGCGTCGAGCAGTACTTC. Protein product: CASSHLLGSVEQYF. This chain links TRBV28 with TRBJ2-7, with D maybe TRBD2 (5 bases). V was clipped by 5 bases and J by 6 bases, with 17 bases between them. CDR3 length: 14 amino acids. The germline gives CDR1 MDHEN, CDR2 SYDVKM.

This clonotype has only a few counts. The chain employs TRBV4-2 and TRBJ1-2; D not resolved. Germline values: CDR1 LGHNA, CDR2 YNFKEQ. The length of the CDR3 is 15 residues. Trimming removed 0 bases at V and 3 bases at J, with 11 bases between. The CDR3 here is CASSQEVRHHYGYTF. In DNA, the CDR3 is TGTGCCAGCAGCCAAGAAGTCAGACACCACTATGGCTACACCTTC.

This clonotype was seen ten or more times. CDR3 in DNA: TGTGCCAGCAGTTCTCCACAGGGGCCCAACGAGCAGTACTTC. Residues: CASSSPQGPNEQYF. The chain links TRBV6-1 to TRBJ2-7, with 7 bases lining up with TRBD1. The J segment lost 5 bases and the V segment lost 5 bases, leaving 9 bases of the junction unmatched. The CDR3 runs to 14 residues. Germline V CDR1 and CDR2: MNHNS, SASEGT.

About this clonotype itself: A single base separates this from a much larger clone, so it may be a read error. The chain recombines TRBV27 with TRBJ2-5, with D perhaps given as TRBD1 or TRBD2 (5 bases each). The J call may be in error: the DNA end matches TRBJ2-1 better. The CDR3 runs to 13 residues. CDR1 and CDR2 from the germline V gene are MNHEY and SMNVEV (reference sequence). In DNA, the CDR3 is TGTGCCAGCAGTTGGGGACCCCCAGGTGAGCAGTTCTTC. This sequence encodes CASSWGPPGEQFF.

The genes are TRBV4-3 and TRBJ1-5; D remains ambiguous. V lost 0 bases, J lost 5 bases, and 17 bases lay in between. The germline V gene encodes CDR1 LGHNA and CDR2 YSLEER. The CDR3 loop spans 17 amino acids. The CDR3 DNA is TGCGCCAGCAGCCAAGATAGTAAGGCATCACCTTATCAGCCCCAGCATTTT. It specifies CASSQDSKASPYQPQHF.

The CDR3: CSGWTGGGYTF. In DNA form, the CDR3 reads TGCAGCGGATGGACAGGGGGTGGCTACACCTTC. J is TRBJ1-2 and V is TRBV29-1; TRBD1 agrees at 10 bases. Germline CDR1 reads SQVTM; CDR2 reads ANQGSEA. The V gene end was trimmed by 7 bases and the J gene end by 7 bases; junction bases not matched to a gene: 3. CDR3 size: 11 residues.

The chain carries TRBV2 and TRBJ2-1; 7 bases fit TRBD2. The CDR3 has 15 residues. From germline, CDR1 is SNHLY and CDR2 FYNNEI. The J segment lost 3 bases and the V segment lost 5 bases, leaving 7 bases of the junction unmatched. The CDR3 DNA reads as TGTGCCAGCAGTCTCTCGAGCGGGGACTACAATGAGCAGTTCTTC. As protein: CASSLSSGDYNEQFF. Combining the CDR3 with reference TRBV2 and TRBJ2-1 gives the whole variable domain EPEVTQTPSHQVTQMGQEVILRCVPISNHLYFYWYRQILGQKVEFLVSFYNNEISEKSEIFDDQFSVERPDGSNFTLKIRSTKLEDSAMYFCASSLSSGDYNEQFFGPGTRLTVL.

There are a few counts of this clonotype. DNA for the CDR3: TGTGCCAGCAGTTACCCGGGACAGCACAATGAGCAGTTCTTC. It encodes CASSYPGQHNEQFF. V gene TRBV6-6 combines with J gene TRBJ2-1, with 7 bases matching TRBD1. Germline trimming cut 2 bases from V and 5 bases from J; bases unmatched to any gene: 3. CDR1 MNHNY and CDR2 SVGAGI come from the germline V gene (reference sequence). This CDR3 has 14 amino acids.

A word on this clonotype: It may be a read error: a sequence one base away is much more abundant. This chain connects TRBV6-2 or TRBV6-3 to TRBJ2-7; D might be TRBD1 or TRBD2, each matching 6 bases. There are 14 residues in the CDR3. The V gene's germline CDR1 is MNHEY and CDR2 SVGEGT. Trimming removed 6 bases from V and 7 bases from J, with 19 bases in between. The CDR3 reads CASRGGQHYNEQYF. As DNA, the CDR3 is TGTGCCAGCAGGGGAGGACAGCATTACAATGAGCAGTACTTC.

V and J are TRBV18 and TRBJ2-3, with D perhaps TRBD2 (5 bases). Looked up from germline, CDR1 is KGHSH and CDR2 is LQKENI. CDR3 length: 13 amino acids. The CDR3 sequence: CAGGSGGTDTQYF. The CDR3 bases are TGTGCAGGTGGGAGTGGAGGCACAGATACGCAGTATTTT.

This chain connects TRBV6-1 to TRBJ2-3; 9 nucleotides match TRBD1. Germline values: CDR1 MNHNS, CDR2 SASEGT. J lost 1 base, V lost 5 bases, and 7 bases had no gene match. This CDR3 has 16 amino acids. The DNA for the CDR3 is TGTGCCAGCAGTAAGGAACAGGGGGCAGGCACAGATACGCAGTATTTT. Encoded protein: CASSKEQGAGTDTQYF.

The chain has TRBV12-3 or TRBV12-4 and TRBJ2-1; D is ambiguous. V was shortened by 1 base and J by 3 bases, with 10 bases between the two germline ends. The CDR3 length is 15 residues. In DNA form, the CDR3 reads TGTGCCAGCAGTTTAGGGGAACTTATCTACAATGAGCAGTTCTTC. Translating gives CASSLGELIYNEQFF.

The chain has TRBV7-2 and TRBJ2-2; 8 positions match TRBD1. This CDR3 comprises 15 residues. Trimming removed 6 bases from V and 7 bases from J; junction bases left unmatched: 10. The germline V gene encodes CDR1 SGHTA and CDR2 FQGNSA. The CDR3 region is CASRIRTGSDGELFF. CDR3 coding DNA: TGTGCCAGCAGGATTAGGACAGGGTCGGACGGGGAGCTGTTTTTT.

This clonotype appeared a few times. This rearrangement joins TRBV12-3 or TRBV12-4 to TRBJ2-5; TRBD1 matches 10 bases. Trimming at V came to 6 bases and at J to 4 bases, leaving 5 bases not matched to a gene. The CDR3 is 14 amino acids. The DNA for the CDR3 is TGTGCCAGCAGCCCGGACAGGGGGACAGAGACCCAGTACTTC. The encoded protein is CASSPDRGTETQYF.

This clonotype was seen only a few times. This chain uses TRBV4-1 with TRBJ2-3, with D perhaps TRBD1 or TRBD2 (5 bases each). The length of the CDR3 is 20 residues. Germline assignment: CDR1 MGHRA and CDR2 YSYEKL. With 1 base removed from V and 4 bases from J, the gap between germline ends came to 27 bases. The chain's CDR3 is CASSQVGFTGGGSLPDTQYF. In DNA form, the CDR3 reads TGCGCCAGCAGCCAAGTTGGGTTCACAGGAGGCGGGTCACTCCCAGATACGCAGTATTTT.

The CDR3: CSVRDYYNEQFF. In DNA form, the CDR3 reads TGCAGCGTCCGGGACTACTACAATGAGCAGTTCTTC. The chain joins TRBV29-1 to TRBJ2-1; TRBD2 agrees at 7 bases. The CDR3 loop spans 12 amino acids. Trimming cost V 6 bases and J 3 bases; bases outside gene matches: 2. The germline CDR1 and CDR2 sequences are SQVTM and ANQGSEA.

V usage is TRBV10-3 and J usage is TRBJ1-1; TRBD1 matches 9 bases. CDR1 is ENHRY and CDR2 is SYGVKD in the germline V gene. With V trimmed by 6 bases and J by 5 bases, 4 bases remained unmatched. CDR3 length equals 13 residues. CDR3 residues: CAIRGQGKTEAFF. The DNA for the CDR3 is TGTGCCATCAGGGGACAGGGAAAGACTGAAGCTTTCTTT.

V is TRBV7-9 and J is TRBJ2-1, with D hard to call. The length of the CDR3 is 13 residues. Germline loops: CDR1 SEHNR, CDR2 FQNEAQ (reference sequence). Deletions cut 0 bases from V and 10 bases from J, with 10 bases between. The DNA for the CDR3 is TGTGCCAGCAGCTTAGCCATGGTGGAAGAGCAGTTCTTC. Its translation is CASSLAMVEEQFF.

Worth noting for this clonotype: No conserved phenylalanine or tryptophan is present at the end of the CDR3, so a read error is the likely explanation. The rearrangement joins TRBV7-9 to TRBJ2-7; possibly TRBD1 or TRBD2 for D (5 bases each). CDR1 and CDR2 (germline): SEHNR, FQNEAQ (reference sequence). The CDR3 consists of 13 residues. V was cut by 6 bases and J by 2 bases, with 11 bases left in between. Here the CDR3 reads CASRRGRTYEQYY. In DNA form, the CDR3 reads TGTGCCAGCAGGAGGGGACGGACCTACGAGCAGTACTAC.

This clonotype has only a few counts. V and J are TRBV4-1 and TRBJ2-7; 13 bases match TRBD2. The ends lost 3 bases at V and 4 bases at J; junction bases unmatched: 6. CDR1 and CDR2 from the germline V gene are MGHRA and YSYEKL. CDR3 size: 16 residues. The CDR3 coding sequence is TGCGCCAGCAGCCATGACCCGACTAGCGGGAGGTACGAGCAGTACTTC. As protein: CASSHDPTSGRYEQYF.

This clonotype was found many times. V and J are TRBV7-9 and TRBJ2-5, with TRBD2 matching over 9 bases. With V trimmed by 4 bases and J by 6 bases, 3 bases remained unmatched. This CDR3 comprises 13 residues. The germline V gene has CDR1 SEHNR and CDR2 FQNEAQ (reference sequence). In DNA form, the CDR3 reads TGTGCCAGCAGCTCCGGGACTAGCAAGACCCAGTACTTC. Encoded protein: CASSSGTSKTQYF.

The V gene is TRBV5-4, the J gene TRBJ2-1, with 7 bases that match TRBD2. The CDR3 runs to 16 residues. The junction had 14 bases not matched to a gene; V was cut back by 4 bases and J by 7 bases. CDR1 and CDR2 from the germline V gene are SGHNT and YYREEE (reference sequence). The DNA for the CDR3 is TGTGCCAGCAGCCCGGGGGGTGCGACGGTGGGAAATGAGCAGTTCTTC. Encoded protein: CASSPGGATVGNEQFF.

The chain joins TRBV6-1 to TRBJ2-7, with D possibly being TRBD1 (6 bases). V was cut by 6 bases and J by 7 bases, with 22 bases left in between. CDR1 MNHNS and CDR2 SASEGT come from the germline V gene. CDR3 length: 15 residues. CDR3 residues: CASSQLSGAVDEQYF. The CDR3 DNA sequence: TGTGCCAGCAGCCAGCTGTCAGGGGCCGTTGATGAGCAGTACTTC.

About this clonotype: A read error may explain this, as a much larger clone is one base away. The J gene is TRBJ2-7, the V gene TRBV28, with D uncertain. The CDR3 covers 16 residues. CDR1 and CDR2 from the germline V gene are MDHEN and SYDVKM. The ends were cut back, 7 bases at V and 7 bases at J, with 26 bases in the middle. The CDR3 protein is CASTSPSPGFYNEQYF. The CDR3 nucleotides read TGTGCCAGCACCTCCCCTTCCCCCGGATTTTACAATGAGCAGTACTTC.

As concerns this clonotype: A read error is possible here, since a much larger clone lies one base away. The chain has TRBV6-2 or TRBV6-3 and TRBJ2-7; D is ambiguous. Germline CDR1 is MNHEY and CDR2 is SVGEGT. V dropped 0 bases and J dropped 2 bases, with 11 bases sitting between them. This CDR3 region has 15 residues. The CDR3 protein is CASSYSSRHPYEQYF. The DNA of the CDR3 is TGTGCCAGCAGTTACTCGAGCAGGCATCCCTACGAGCAGTACTTC.